A single T cell receptor beta chain is shown here with its context. What it recognizes is unknown. Germline CDR1 reads SGHAT; CDR2 reads FQNNGV. After removal of 5 bases from V and 9 bases from J, the junction contained 3 bases not matched to a gene. The CDR3 sequence is 13 residues long. These data originate in a study of cytomegalovirus exposure and HLA in healthy donors. Turning to the study itself: An earlier analysis found fewer than 140 million unique TCR beta sequences from roughly 170 million T cells. Early release data held about 92 million unique TCRs from HLA-typed donors. Notes on the study in general: A missense DCLRE1C variant was associated with V- and J-gene trimming of TCR beta chains in a later analysis, and an independent cohort replicated the association. Among the most significant clusters, several appeared linked to common viral pathogens in a later analysis.

The primer mix had 60 Vbeta and 13 Jbeta primers. Profiled with immunoSEQ multiplex PCR; TCRdb holds only in-frame clones, not every one. The repertoire holds 130,000 to 150,000 clones, with 79% as singletons. Source material: PBMCs. The chain recombines TRBV11-2 with TRBJ2-5; TRBD2 matches at 13 bases. The TCR was taken from a woman aged 40-49 years in good health and CMV-seropositive. CDR3 DNA: TGTGCCAGCAGCACCGGGACTAGCGGGGCCCAGTACTTC. The encoded protein is CASSTGTSGAQYF.